The TCR beta chain under discussion was sequenced for a study of blood T cells in healthy people across ages. Study-level results: Possibly confounding the expanded clonotype changes was the fact that donor CMV status was unknown. PBMC samples, being unsorted, prevented any conclusive comparison of naive and antigen-experienced cells.

Per sample, at least 5 micrograms of total RNA were extracted. This clonotype was detected ten times or more. As yet, its antigen is unknown. The use of a sample-barcoded 5' primer and a J-beta primer mix characterized a second PCR of about 6 to 12 cycles. MiXCR was run by TCRdb on the 5' RACE reads, yielding one entry per CDR3 protein. The sample consists of roughly 1.9 million distinct CDR3 sequences, roughly two fifths of them appearing once. There are 14 residues in the CDR3. V dropped 5 bases and J dropped 4; count of bases not matched to a gene: 6. Germline assignment: CDR1 DFQATT and CDR2 SNEGSKA (reference sequence).

The sequencing input was blood. The chain is built from TRBV20-1 and TRBJ2-3; 10 bases map to TRBD1. The TCR originated in a human donor in good health. In DNA, the CDR3 is TGCAGTGCTCATCCGGGACAGGGGTCAGATACGCAGTATTTT. It encodes CSAHPGQGSDTQYF.